This T cell receptor beta chain was sequenced in a study of T cell responses to AZD1222 COVID-19 vaccine. At the level of the study: Second-dose schedules of about 4 or about 12 weeks were combined.

Profiling relied on immunoSEQ multiplex PCR, and the TCRdb table lists in-frame clones only, not all of them. The sample lists around 140,000 clones; over 90% were seen once. Comment on this clone: The antigen remains undetermined.

Notes on the study in general: White British people made up most donors, females outnumbered males, and clonal diversity was possibly underestimated. Compared with day 0, the breadth and depth of the Spike-specific TCR repertoire rose significantly after two doses of AZD1222. Regions left unmutated in variants are reportedly the target of nearly half of spike-specific TCRs.

Trimming stripped 4 bases from V and 2 bases from J, with 8 bases between. This CDR3 has 14 amino acids. Germline CDR1 MGHRA, CDR2 YSYEKL. This chain uses TRBV4-1 with TRBJ2-2; D gene ambiguous. The sequence was collected from an adult in good health. The sequencing used peripheral blood, collected on day 0 of AZD1222 vaccination. For the CDR3, the DNA is TGCGCCAGCAGCCCTGGGCCCAACACCGGGGAGCTGTTTTTT. Its protein is CASSPGPNTGELFF.